This T cell receptor (beta chain) originates from a study of T cell responses to AZD1222 COVID-19 vaccine. Trimming took off 5 bases at V and 3 bases at J, with 19 bases between the two ends. The germline V gene has CDR1 SGHTA and CDR2 FQGNSA. CDR3 length: 16 amino acids. TCRdb's table, derived via immunoSEQ multiplex PCR, lists solely in-frame clones and lacks some. The sample lists approximately 190,000 clones; approximately 91% were seen once. This TCR was recovered from an adult in good health. The V and J genes are TRBV7-2 and TRBJ2-5; weak D call: TRBD1 (5 bases). The material sequenced was peripheral blood, taken on day 0 of AZD1222 vaccination. The DNA for the CDR3 is TGTGCCAGCAGCGAAAGCTGGGGTGGGGCCAAAGAGACCCAGTACTTC. This translates into CASSESWGGAKETQYF. The full variable domain, with the rest looked up from reference TRBV7-2 and TRBJ2-5, is GAGVSQSPSNKVTEKGKDVELRCDPISGHTALYWYRQSLGQGLEFLIYFQGNSAPDKSGLPSDRFSAERTGGSVSTLTIQRTQQEDSAVYLCASSESWGGAKETQYFGPGTRLLVL.